This TCR beta chain was documented in a study of graft-versus-host responses after intestinal transplantation. Study observations and caveats: Recipient-marrow GvH clones were detected, some having first appeared in ileum or blood.

The method was immunoSEQ multiplex PCR; TCRdb's version includes in-frame clones alone and lacks a portion of them. Of about 18,000 clones in the sample, around 83% were seen once. Processing was applied to graft tissue in order to liberate intraepithelial and lamina propria lymphocytes. As to this clone: Its antigen is unknown.

This sample comprised ileum tissue, obtained around 580 days after intestinal transplantation. This TCR was sampled from a human patient who received an intestinal transplant, so some T cells may come from the graft donor.

The chain's CDR3 is CAWSVLSYGYTF. In DNA form, the CDR3 reads TGTGCCTGGAGTGTACTGAGCTATGGCTACACCTTC. This chain uses TRBV30 with TRBJ1-2; no definite D call. V lost 0 bases to trimming and J lost 4 bases, with 6 bases between them. This CDR3 comprises 12 residues. Germline V lookup: CDR1 GTSNPN, CDR2 SVGIG (reference sequence).